Listed below are T cell receptor beta chains from one sample, sequenced in a study of technical replicates of blood from a handful of donors. The assay was immunoSEQ multiplex PCR, and TCRdb's table has in-frame clones only and misses some. This repertoire shows about 81,000 clones, more than 90% found once; its top ten account for around 0.37%. Sequences were obtained from T cells isolated from PBMCs. The receptor source for this set is a human donor in good health. CDR3s include the opening cysteine and the closing phenylalanine or tryptophan. A D gene is named only where the DNA matches it firmly. Clone sizes are given selectively: once, few, many, or a class where the clone is expanded.

CDR3: CASSGGGTEAFF
DNA: TGTGCCAGCAGCGGGGGGGGCACTGAAGCTTTCTTT
V: TRBV9
J: TRBJ1-1
D: NA
size: once

CDR3: CASNLAGIYNEQFF
DNA: TGTGCCAGCAATCTAGCGGGAATATACAATGAGCAGTTCTTC
V: TRBV7-9
J: TRBJ2-1
D: TRBD2
size: NA

CDR3: CASSQVWGGLGKLFF
DNA: TGCGCCAGCAGCCAAGTATGGGGGGGCTTAGGGAAACTGTTTTTT
V: TRBV4-3
J: TRBJ1-4
D: NA
size: NA

CDR3: CASRPGLAGVNEQFF
DNA: TGTGCCAGCAGGCCGGGACTAGCGGGAGTCAATGAGCAGTTCTTC
V: TRBV5-4
J: TRBJ2-1
D: TRBD2
size: NA

CDR3: CSVEDGQGIAYGYTF
DNA: TGCAGCGTTGAAGATGGTCAGGGGATTGCCTATGGCTACACCTTC
V: TRBV29-1
J: TRBJ1-2
D: NA
size: NA

CDR3: CASSYSTQAYEQYF
DNA: TGTGCCAGCAGTTACTCGACACAGGCCTACGAGCAGTACTTC
V: TRBV6-5
J: TRBJ2-7
D: NA
size: NA

CDR3: CASSQVSGQYYEQYF
DNA: TGCGCCAGCAGCCAAGTCTCGGGACAGTACTACGAGCAGTACTTC
V: TRBV4-3
J: TRBJ2-7
D: TRBD1
size: NA

CDR3: CASSFAGGNGYTF
DNA: TGTGCCAGCAGTTTCGCAGGGGGAAATGGCTACACCTTC
V: TRBV28
J: TRBJ1-2
D: TRBD1
size: NA

CDR3: CASSPLAGGTASTDTQYF
DNA: TGTGCCAGCAGCCCACTAGCGGGAGGGACGGCCTCCACAGATACGCAGTATTTT
V: TRBV7-6
J: TRBJ2-3
D: TRBD2
size: NA

CDR3: CASTKKGYHAGNNEQFF
DNA: TGCGCCAGTACCAAAAAGGGATATCACGCGGGAAACAATGAGCAGTTCTTC
V: TRBV5-1
J: TRBJ2-1
D: NA
size: NA

CDR3: CASSLDAVGTEAFF
DNA: TGTGCCAGCAGCTTGGATGCGGTGGGCACTGAAGCTTTCTTT
V: TRBV5-6
J: TRBJ1-1
D: NA
size: NA

CDR3: CASSPLAVETQYF
DNA: TGTGCCAGCAGCCCTCTAGCGGTAGAGACCCAGTACTTC
V: TRBV7-8
J: TRBJ2-5
D: TRBD2
size: NA

CDR3: CASSEQGYGYTF
DNA: TGTGCCAGCAGCGAACAGGGCTATGGCTACACCTTC
V: TRBV5-4
J: TRBJ1-2
D: NA
size: NA

CDR3: CASSFSGELMNTEAFF
DNA: TGTGCCAGCAGCTTTTCAGGGGAGCTAATGAACACTGAAGCTTTCTTT
V: TRBV13
J: TRBJ1-1
D: NA
size: NA

CDR3: CASSPAGVGEQFF
DNA: TGTGCCAGCAGTCCAGCGGGAGTAGGTGAGCAGTTCTTC
V: TRBV6-5
J: TRBJ2-1
D: TRBD2
size: NA

CDR3: CASGVTENTEAFF
DNA: TGTGCCAGCGGAGTGACAGAGAACACTGAAGCTTTCTTT
V: TRBV7-2
J: TRBJ1-1
D: NA
size: NA

CDR3: CASSVSSYQETQYF
DNA: TGTGCCAGCAGCGTAAGTAGCTACCAAGAGACCCAGTACTTC
V: TRBV7-7
J: TRBJ2-5
D: NA
size: NA

CDR3: CASSFDRGGPGYTF
DNA: TGTGCCAGCAGTTTCGACAGGGGGGGACCTGGCTACACCTTC
V: TRBV27
J: TRBJ1-2
D: TRBD1
size: NA

CDR3: CASSTPLGYEQYF
DNA: TGTGCCAGCAGCACCCCTCTAGGCTACGAGCAGTACTTC
V: TRBV7-8
J: TRBJ2-7
D: NA
size: NA

CDR3: CASRRDRATGELFF
DNA: TGTGCCAGCAGACGGGACAGGGCTACCGGGGAGCTGTTTTTT
V: TRBV6-5
J: TRBJ2-2
D: TRBD1
size: NA

CDR3: CASSIQGAGEKLFF
DNA: TGTGCCAGTAGTATCCAGGGGGCAGGCGAAAAACTGTTTTTT
V: TRBV19
J: TRBJ1-4
D: TRBD1
size: NA

CDR3: CASSVSGYEQYF
DNA: TGTGCCAGCAGCGTTAGCGGATACGAGCAGTACTTC
V: TRBV7-2
J: TRBJ2-7
D: NA
size: NA

CDR3: CAWDRGGDTEAFF
DNA: TGTGCCTGGGACAGGGGGGGGGACACTGAAGCTTTCTTT
V: TRBV30
J: TRBJ1-1
D: TRBD1
size: once

CDR3: CASSEGGERYQPQHF
DNA: TGTGCCAGCAGTGAAGGGGGAGAACGCTATCAGCCCCAGCATTTT
V: TRBV2
J: TRBJ1-5
D: NA
size: NA

CDR3: CASSYGAANEKLFF
DNA: TGTGCCAGCAGTTACGGGGCAGCTAATGAAAAACTGTTTTTT
V: TRBV6-6
J: TRBJ1-4
D: NA
size: NA

CDR3: CASNGRGHYGYTF
DNA: TGTGCCAGCAATGGCAGGGGCCACTATGGCTACACCTTC
V: TRBV21-1
J: TRBJ1-2
D: NA
size: NA